This entry lists 16 T cell receptor beta chains sequenced from one sample in a study of vaccination and CD4 T cells after COVID-19. Which antigens these TCRs recognize remains unknown. The Oncomine TCR Beta short-read assay sequenced DNA from cultured CD4+ T cells. TCRdb used MiXCR to reprocess the PCR reads, holding one entry per CDR3 protein. The sample holds 23,000 or so distinct CDR3 sequences, less than 40% seen once. The time point was: late sampling 161 to 241 days after vaccination in a few convalescent patients. Treatment of the sample: 10-day PBMC culture with coronavirus spike peptide pools or control peptides (ViraFEST assay). Sequences were derived from CD4+ T cells from blood, cultured in vitro, sampled about 7 months after SARS-CoV-2 vaccination. These receptor sequences come from a human donor who had recovered from COVID-19.

This chain joins TRBV2 and TRBJ2-3; D uncertain. Looked up from germline, CDR1 is SNHLY and CDR2 is FYNNEI. The CDR3 has 12 residues. Trimming pared 3 bases from V and 4 bases from J, leaving 5 bases between. CDR3 protein: CASSEGSDTQYF. The DNA of the CDR3 is TGTGCCAGCAGTGAGGGGTCAGATACGCAGTATTTT.

V gene TRBV28 combines with J gene TRBJ1-5; 10 bases align to TRBD1. Germline CDR1 reads MDHEN; CDR2 reads SYDVKM. The CDR3 loop spans 16 amino acids. V lost 5 bases and J lost 6; bases outside the gene matches: 10. Here the CDR3 DNA reads TGTGCCAGCAGTCGTATGGGACAGGGGATTCGTCAGCCCCAGCATTTT. Translated: CASSRMGQGIRQPQHF.

Notes on this clonotype: At one boundary the junction diverges from the germline segment, which might be a read error. The V call is TRBV7-7, the J call TRBJ2-1, with 9 bases that match TRBD1. Germline CDR1 is SSHAT and CDR2 is FNYEAQ (reference sequence). This CDR3 region has 14 residues. For the CDR3, the DNA is TGTGCTAGCAGCCAGGGACAGGGTGGATATGAGCAGTTCTTC. Protein: CASSQGQGGYEQFF.

This clonotype was picked up a small number of times. The chain combines TRBV6-1 with TRBJ2-7, with 9 positions matching TRBD2. The CDR3 consists of 14 residues. V lost 7 bases, J lost 2 bases, and 6 bases stayed unmatched. CDR1 and CDR2 (germline): MNHNS, SASEGT. CDR3 amino acids: CASNGAGGPYEQYF. In DNA, the CDR3 is TGTGCCAGCAATGGAGCGGGGGGTCCCTACGAGCAGTACTTC.

The chain employs TRBV10-1 and TRBJ2-3; D is unresolved. Between the trimmed V and J ends, which lost 4 bases and 2 bases, there was a span of 19 bases. The length of the CDR3 is 17 residues. CDR1 WNHNN and CDR2 SYGVQD come from the germline V gene (reference sequence). The CDR3 DNA reads as TGCGCCAGCAGTGCAGGACCGCGAGACATATTCACAGATACGCAGTATTTT. Protein sequence: CASSAGPRDIFTDTQYF.

J is TRBJ1-2 and V is TRBV6-1, with D possibly being TRBD1 (5 bases). The CDR3 length is 11 residues. The V end lost 6 bases, the J end lost 4 bases, and 6 bases lay between the germline ends. CDR1 is MNHNS, CDR2 SASEGT, per germline. This chain's CDR3 is CASRGVYGYTF. Written as DNA, the CDR3 is TGTGCCAGCAGGGGGGTCTATGGCTACACCTTC.

The chain links TRBV5-4 to TRBJ1-1; TRBD1 is a possible D gene (5 bases). Trimming left V 4 bases short and J 1 base short, with 11 bases between. Looked up from germline, CDR1 is SGHNT and CDR2 is YYREEE (reference sequence). The CDR3 has 14 amino acids. The CDR3, as DNA: TGTGCCAGCAGCGCTGGGACGGAGAACACTGAAGCTTTCTTT. Its translation is CASSAGTENTEAFF.

This clonotype was detected a few times. The V and J genes are TRBV7-9 and TRBJ1-6; 8 nucleotides agree with TRBD1. V was clipped by 6 bases and J by 9 bases; unmatched bases: 7. This CDR3 region has 14 residues. Per the germline V gene, CDR1 is SEHNR and CDR2 is FQNEAQ (reference sequence). As DNA, the CDR3 is TGTGCCAGCAGTATCGGACAGGGAAGTTCACCCCTCCACTTT. Translation gives CASSIGQGSSPLHF.

V usage is TRBV7-2 and J usage is TRBJ2-2; TRBD2 is a possible D gene (5 bases). V lost 5 bases and J 5 bases, leaving 15 bases between the germline ends. The length of the CDR3 is 15 residues. Germline CDR1 and CDR2: SGHTA and FQGNSA. CDR3 DNA sequence: TGTGCCAGCAGCCTAAGGGCTAGCCCTACCGGGGAGCTGTTTTTT. Its translation: CASSLRASPTGELFF.

This clonotype occurred a few times. The CDR3 protein is CASSPRGPTGVETQYF. In DNA, the CDR3 is TGTGCCAGCAGCCCTAGGGGTCCAACAGGGGTGGAGACCCAGTACTTC. The V gene is TRBV21-1, the J gene TRBJ2-5; the table calls TRBD1, which could not be checked here. TRBV21-1 is tagged as a pseudogene. CDR3 size: 16 residues.

This clonotype was seen a few times. The chain links TRBV20-1 to TRBJ2-1, with D hard to call. The CDR3 spans 10 residues. Germline lookup yields CDR1 DFQATT and CDR2 SNEGSKA (reference sequence). Between the trimmed V and J ends, which lost 6 bases and 7 bases, there was a span of 7 bases. The CDR3 protein is CSATLNEQFF. The CDR3 region has the DNA TGCAGTGCAACCTTGAATGAGCAGTTCTTC.

This clonotype was picked up a small number of times. The chain employs TRBV21-1 and TRBJ1-2; TRBD1 is the table's D call, not checked against the DNA. TRBV21-1 is a documented pseudogene. The CDR3 extends over 14 amino acids. The CDR3 here is CASSKDRAGYGYTF. DNA of the CDR3: TGTGCCAGCAGCAAAGACAGGGCCGGGTATGGCTACACCTTC.

There are a few counts of this clonotype. The chain is built from TRBV28 and TRBJ1-1; D call uncertain. CDR1 and CDR2 (germline): MDHEN, SYDVKM. The CDR3 has 13 amino acids. Deletions cut 7 bases from V and 8 bases from J, with 17 bases between. The CDR3 nucleotides are TGTGCCAGCATTATCGGGAATACCAGGGAAGCTTTCTTT. Translating gives CASIIGNTREAFF.

The chain has TRBV6-1 and TRBJ1-5; D is undetermined. Germline CDR1 MNHNS, CDR2 SASEGT. Trimming removed 8 bases from V and 6 bases from J, with 17 bases in between. The CDR3 extends over 14 amino acids. In DNA, the CDR3 is TGTGCCAGCTCTCCCGACCCTATACGTCAGCCCCAGCATTTT. Translating gives CASSPDPIRQPQHF.

The chain employs TRBV28 and TRBJ2-7, with 11 bases aligning to TRBD2. The CDR3 is 18 amino acids. Germline V lookup: CDR1 MDHEN, CDR2 SYDVKM. The V and J ends lost 9 bases and 4 bases, in that order; junction bases with no gene match: 20. In DNA, the CDR3 is TGTGCCAGTCATCCCGCGGGATTAGCGGGAGGGCCGGGGTACGAGCAGTACTTC. Protein product: CASHPAGLAGGPGYEQYF.

The rearrangement joins TRBV7-8 to TRBJ2-1; 7 nucleotides match TRBD2. The trim removed 1 base at V and 4 bases at J, leaving 7 bases unmatched. The germline V gene has CDR1 SGHVS and CDR2 FQNEAQ. This CDR3 contains 16 residues. The CDR3 DNA reads as TGTGCCAGCAGCTTAGTTGGGCTAGCGGAGTACAATGAGCAGTTCTTC. It specifies CASSLVGLAEYNEQFF.